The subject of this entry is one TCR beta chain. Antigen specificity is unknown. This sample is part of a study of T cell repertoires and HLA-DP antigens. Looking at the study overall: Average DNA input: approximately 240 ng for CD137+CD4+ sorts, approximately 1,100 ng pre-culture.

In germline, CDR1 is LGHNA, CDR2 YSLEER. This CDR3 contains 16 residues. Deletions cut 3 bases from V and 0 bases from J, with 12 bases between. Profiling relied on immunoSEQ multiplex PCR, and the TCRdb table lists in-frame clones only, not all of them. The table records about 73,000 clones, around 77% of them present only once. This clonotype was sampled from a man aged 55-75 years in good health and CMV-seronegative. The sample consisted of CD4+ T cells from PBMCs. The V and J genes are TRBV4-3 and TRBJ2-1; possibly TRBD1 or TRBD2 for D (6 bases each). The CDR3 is CASSQGGVSSYNEQFF. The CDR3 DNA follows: TGCGCCAGCAGCCAGGGGGGCGTAAGCTCCTACAATGAGCAGTTCTTC.